This entry describes one TCR beta chain. The sample is drawn from a study of neoadjuvant anti-PD-1 for oral cavity cancer. Assay: immunoSEQ multiplex PCR; the TCRdb copy retains only in-frame clones and omits some. The sample has over 7,000 clones; less than 85% are singletons. V was cut by 4 bases and J by 1 base, with 16 bases left in between. CDR1 SGHNT and CDR2 YYREEE come from the germline V gene (reference sequence). The CDR3 spans 16 residues. Sequenced here: PBMCs, sampled before nivolumab (anti-PD-1) treatment. The chain carries TRBV5-4 and TRBJ2-3; D unclear. This receptor was taken from a person aged 35 to 85 with oral cavity squamous cell carcinoma. The CDR3 loop is CASSRRLVGGTDTQYF. CDR3 coding DNA: TGTGCCAGCAGCCGACGGCTAGTAGGAGGCACAGATACGCAGTATTTT.